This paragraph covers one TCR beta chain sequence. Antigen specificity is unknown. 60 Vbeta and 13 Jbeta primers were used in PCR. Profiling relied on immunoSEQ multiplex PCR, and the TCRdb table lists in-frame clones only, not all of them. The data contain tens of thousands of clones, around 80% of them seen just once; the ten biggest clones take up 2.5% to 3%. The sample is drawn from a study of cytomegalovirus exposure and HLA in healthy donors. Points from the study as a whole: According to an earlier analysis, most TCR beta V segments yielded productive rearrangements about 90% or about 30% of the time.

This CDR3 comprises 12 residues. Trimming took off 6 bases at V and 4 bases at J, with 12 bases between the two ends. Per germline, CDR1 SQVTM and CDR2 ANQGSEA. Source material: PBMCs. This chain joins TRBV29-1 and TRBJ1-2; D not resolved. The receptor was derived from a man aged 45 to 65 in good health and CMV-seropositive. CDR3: CSVSSYSYGYTF. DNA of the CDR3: TGCAGCGTCAGTTCGTACAGCTATGGCTACACCTTC.